This entry concerns a single T cell receptor beta chain. The antigen is not known. It is likely a read error, because the conserved phenylalanine at the end of the CDR3 is missing. It is unclear where the CDR3 begins or ends on the DNA, so no DNA is shown, and the CDR3 is as TCRdb lists it. This sample was taken from a study of breast tumors, draining lymph nodes, adjacent tissues. Broader study findings: Tumors had less TCR diversity than lymph nodes, more than nontumor tissue. The lymph node origin of tumor T cells was framed as consistent with a hypothesis, not demonstrated. Data fit most tumor T cells coming from lymph node, expanding in tumor.

The CDR3 spans 12 residues, counting both ends. The germline gives CDR1 SGHVS, CDR2 FQNEAQ. Samples came from axillary lymph nodes draining the breast cancer. TCRdb re-called the multiplex PCR reads with MiXCR, one entry per CDR3 protein. The sample holds 250,000 or so distinct CDR3 sequences, around 31% seen once. The source is a female donor with breast cancer. Some clones in this sample may be carry-over from other donors' samples. This chain connects TRBV7-8 to TRBJ2-5; no DNA check was done on the table's D call, TRBD2. Input material: axillary lymph node tissue. The chain's CDR3 is CASSFWAGGQNT.